Below, one T cell receptor (beta chain) is given with its context. Its antigen is not known. The data stem from a study of T cells in localized non-small cell lung cancer. Broader study findings: Appearance in adjacent lung was seen for a median about 59 of the top 100 tumor clones. Increased T cell density in blood showed an association with longer overall survival.

Sequencing was performed with immunoSEQ multiplex PCR; in TCRdb, only in-frame clones are kept and a portion is missing. The data hold roughly 25,000 clones, with roughly 90% observed a single time. The TCR sequence derives from a man aged 40 to 70 with stage II lung adenocarcinoma. The source material was PBMCs, sampled before any cancer treatment.

The CDR3 here is CASSIGQGDEKLFF. CDR3 sequence (DNA): TGTGCCAGTAGTATAGGGCAGGGAGATGAAAAACTGTTTTTT. The rearrangement uses TRBV19 and TRBJ1-4, with D perhaps matching TRBD1 (5 bases). Germline V lookup: CDR1 LNHDA, CDR2 SQIVND (reference sequence). This CDR3 is 14 amino acids long. V shed 1 base and J shed 6 bases, with 9 bases lying between them.